This T cell receptor (beta chain) was sequenced during a study of T cell responses to AZD1222 COVID-19 vaccine. With regard to this clone: The sample contains more than one DNA sequence encoding this CDR3.

The germline V gene encodes CDR1 SGDLS and CDR2 YYNGEE. This CDR3 has 15 amino acids. Deletions cut 6 bases from V and 0 bases from J, with 15 bases between. TCRdb's copy holds only in-frame clones and misses some; the assay was immunoSEQ multiplex PCR. The sample has under 130,000 clones; around 91% are singletons. Sequencing used peripheral blood, obtained on day 0 of AZD1222 vaccination. This TCR was sampled from an adult in good health. V and J are TRBV9 and TRBJ1-2, with a weak D call TRBD1 (6 bases). The CDR3 sequence is CASTTGGMANYGYTF. CDR3 sequence (DNA): TGTGCCAGCACCACCGGGGGCATGGCTAACTATGGCTACACCTTC.